These 19 T cell receptor beta chains originate from one sample sequenced in a study of human T cells and chemical hapten exposure. Time point described: pre-sensitization, week 0. Treatment specified: therapeutic diphenylcyclopropenone sensitization with weekly scalp DPC. TCRdb re-called the RACE reads with MiXCR, one entry per CDR3 protein. Here the sample spans more than 250,000 distinct CDR3 sequences, more than 6.5% being singletons. The sequencing here drew on whole blood, taken in connection with sensitization to the hapten diphenylcyclopropenone (DPC). The receptors derive from a woman between 40 and 50 years old with alopecia areata. Some clones in this sample may be carry-over from other donors' samples.

This clonotype has a count of ten or more. This chain connects TRBV29-1 to TRBJ1-5; 7 nucleotides agree with TRBD1. Per the germline V gene, CDR1 is SQVTM and CDR2 is ANQGSEA. V lost 0 bases to trimming and J lost 2 bases; unmatched junction nucleotides: 1. This CDR3 contains 14 residues. The CDR3 loop reads CSVEETGGNQPQHF. The CDR3 nucleotides read TGCAGCGTTGAAGAAACAGGGGGCAATCAGCCCCAGCATTTT.

This chain joins TRBV20-1 and TRBJ2-7, with a weak D call TRBD1 (6 bases). This CDR3 has 11 residues. Trimming shortened V by 5 bases and J by 6 bases, and 11 bases separated the two germline ends. Per the germline V gene, CDR1 is DFQATT and CDR2 is SNEGSKA (reference sequence). CDR3 bases: TGCAGTGCTCGAACGGACAGCGAGCAGTACTTC. This codes for CSARTDSEQYF.

This clonotype was recorded a few times. The chain combines TRBV29-1 with TRBJ1-1; 9 bases are a match to TRBD1. Germline assignment: CDR1 SQVTM and CDR2 ANQGSEA. CDR3 length: 14 residues. The trim removed 5 bases at V and 1 base at J, leaving 5 bases unmatched. Here the CDR3 reads CSVKKTGGNTEAFF. In DNA, the CDR3 is TGCAGCGTTAAGAAGACAGGGGGGAACACTGAAGCTTTCTTT. Using reference TRBV29-1 and TRBJ1-1 for the parts outside the CDR3, the full variable domain is SAVISQKPSRDICQRGTSLTIQCQVDSQVTMMFWYRQQPGQSLTLIATANQGSEATYESGFVIDKFPISRPNLTFSTLTVSNMSPEDSSIYLCSVKKTGGNTEAFFGQGTRLTVV.

The V gene is TRBV4-1, the J gene TRBJ1-4, with 9 nucleotides matching TRBD1. The CDR3 length is 17 residues. Germline values: CDR1 MGHRA, CDR2 YSYEKL. With V trimmed by 4 bases and J by 7 bases, 13 bases remained unmatched. The CDR3 DNA sequence: TGCGCCAGCAGCCCAATCGGGACAGGGTTTCGAGGTGAAAAACTGTTTTTT. Translation: CASSPIGTGFRGEKLFF.

V usage is TRBV7-9 and J usage is TRBJ2-7, with no clear D. Germline V lookup: CDR1 SEHNR, CDR2 FQNEAQ (reference sequence). The CDR3 has 11 residues. Between the trimmed V and J ends, which lost 1 base and 5 bases, there was a span of 3 bases. The CDR3 DNA reads TGTGCCAGCAGCTTAGTGAACGAGCAGTACTTC. This translates into CASSLVNEQYF.

In this sample, this clonotype turned up a few times. This chain uses TRBV2 with TRBJ2-3; 7 nucleotides match TRBD1. The CDR3 runs 12 residues. The germline V gene has CDR1 SNHLY and CDR2 FYNNEI. V lost 7 bases to trimming and J lost 4 bases; unmatched junction nucleotides: 2. CDR3 nucleotides: TGTGCCAGCACCGACAGGGCAGATACGCAGTATTTT. Its protein is CASTDRADTQYF. The complete variable domain, with remaining parts taken from reference TRBV2 and TRBJ2-3, reads EPEVTQTPSHQVTQMGQEVILRCVPISNHLYFYWYRQILGQKVEFLVSFYNNEISEKSEIFDDQFSVERPDGSNFTLKIRSTKLEDSAMYFCASTDRADTQYFGPGTRLTVL.

This clonotype has a count of ten or more. V usage is TRBV4-2 and J usage is TRBJ1-6, with 8 bases lining up with TRBD1. CDR1 and CDR2 (germline): LGHNA, YNFKEQ. The CDR3 sequence is 16 residues long. Trimming cost V 0 bases and J 8 bases; bases outside gene matches: 6. CDR3 nucleotide sequence: TGTGCCAGCAGCCAAGATAGCCAGGGGGCCCATTCACCCCTCCACTTT. It is translated as CASSQDSQGAHSPLHF.

This clonotype was counted ten times or more. The V and J genes are TRBV27 and TRBJ2-7, with D perhaps TRBD1 (8 bases). Germline loops: CDR1 MNHEY, CDR2 SMNVEV (reference sequence). V was cut by 5 bases and J by 4 bases, with 15 bases left in between. The CDR3 length is 14 residues. CDR3 in DNA: TGTGCCAGCAGTCTACAGGGGGGGGGTTACGAGCAGTACTTC. Protein product: CASSLQGGGYEQYF.

This chain uses TRBV20-1 with TRBJ1-1; no firm D call. The germline CDR1 and CDR2 sequences are DFQATT and SNEGSKA (reference sequence). Trimming took off 6 bases at V and 0 bases at J, with 11 bases between the two ends. The CDR3 extends over 13 amino acids. CDR3: CSARPTMNTEAFF. Here the CDR3 DNA reads TGCAGTGCCAGGCCGACCATGAACACTGAAGCTTTCTTT.

V gene TRBV2 combines with J gene TRBJ2-2, with 9 bases aligning to TRBD1. CDR1 is SNHLY, CDR2 FYNNEI, per germline. The J segment lost 1 base and the V segment lost 6 bases, leaving 3 bases of the junction unmatched. The CDR3 sequence is 15 residues long. DNA of the CDR3: TGTGCCAGCAGCGGACAGGGGCTGAACACCGGGGAGCTGTTTTTT. It specifies CASSGQGLNTGELFF.

The V and J genes are TRBV9 and TRBJ1-3, with TRBD1 identical over 7 bases. The CDR3 sequence is 15 residues long. The J segment lost 0 bases and the V segment lost 5 bases, leaving 5 bases of the junction unmatched. Germline CDR1 SGDLS, CDR2 YYNGEE. The CDR3 DNA is TGTGCCAGCAGTAGCTACAGGGGCTCTGGAAACACCATATATTTT. Its protein product is CASSSYRGSGNTIYF.

The chain recombines TRBV29-1 with TRBJ2-5; D is uncertain. The CDR3 sequence is 11 residues long. The germline V gene has CDR1 SQVTM and CDR2 ANQGSEA. Trimming took off 6 bases at V and 1 base at J, with 6 bases between the two ends. The CDR3 here is CSVKIQETQYF. The CDR3 DNA reads TGCAGCGTCAAGATCCAAGAGACCCAGTACTTC.

V and J are TRBV29-1 and TRBJ2-5; either TRBD1 or TRBD2 may supply D (5 bases each). The CDR3 has 14 amino acids. CDR1 and CDR2 from the germline V gene are SQVTM and ANQGSEA. The CDR3 protein is CSSARAGAPETQYF. The CDR3, as DNA: TGCAGTTCTGCTCGCGCCGGGGCCCCGGAGACCCAGTACTTC.

This clonotype was seen at least ten times. The chain couples TRBV6-5 to TRBJ2-7; the D gene is possibly TRBD2 (6 bases). Germline loops: CDR1 MNHEY, CDR2 SVGAGI. Trimming stripped 6 bases from V and 3 bases from J, with 15 bases between. The CDR3 spans 14 residues. For the CDR3, the DNA is TGTGCCAGCAGCCTCGGAGGGGCACGCTACGAGCAGTACTTC. It codes for CASSLGGARYEQYF.

This clonotype was recorded a few times. The J gene is TRBJ1-2, the V gene TRBV7-8, with D hard to call. Trimming took 7 bases from V and 3 from J, leaving 15 bases between them. The CDR3 runs 14 residues. Per the germline V gene, CDR1 is SGHVS and CDR2 is FQNEAQ. The CDR3 region is CASKWLGGDYGYTF. CDR3 DNA: TGTGCCAGCAAGTGGCTTGGAGGAGACTATGGCTACACCTTC. Variable domain in full (rest from reference TRBV7-8 and TRBJ1-2): GAGVSQSPRYKVAKRGQDVALRCDPISGHVSLFWYQQALGQGPEFLTYFQNEAQLDKSGLPSDRFFAERPEGSVSTLKIQRTQQEDSAVYLCASKWLGGDYGYTFGSGTRLTVV.

This chain uses TRBV20-1 with TRBJ1-5, with 10 bases that match TRBD1. In germline, CDR1 is DFQATT, CDR2 SNEGSKA (reference sequence). The J segment lost 0 bases and the V segment lost 5 bases, leaving 10 bases of the junction unmatched. The CDR3 spans 17 residues. CDR3 region: CSASGTGESFSNQPQHF. As DNA, the CDR3 is TGCAGTGCTTCCGGGACAGGGGAGTCATTTAGCAATCAGCCCCAGCATTTT.

The gene calls are TRBV3-1 and TRBJ2-2, with a possible D match to TRBD2 (5 bases). V was clipped by 4 bases and J by 6 bases, with 12 bases between them. This CDR3 is built from 14 residues. Per germline, CDR1 LGHDT and CDR2 YNNKEL (reference sequence). The CDR3 DNA is TGTGCCAGCAGCCGCCAACTAGAGTCCGGGGAGCTGTTTTTT. Protein sequence: CASSRQLESGELFF.

The chain joins TRBV18 to TRBJ2-3; D remains ambiguous. The CDR3 is made up of 15 amino acids. Trimming cost V 0 bases and J 2 bases, with 9 bases left between them. The germline V gene has CDR1 KGHSH and CDR2 LQKENI. The CDR3 DNA is TGTGCCAGCTCACCACCGCCGGAACCCACAGATACGCAGTATTTT. It is translated as CASSPPPEPTDTQYF.

A few counts support this clonotype. The J gene is TRBJ1-1, the V gene TRBV20-1; 8 positions agree with TRBD1. J lost 4 bases, V lost 3 bases, and 10 bases had no gene match. The CDR3 length is 15 residues. CDR1 DFQATT and CDR2 SNEGSKA come from the germline V gene (reference sequence). The CDR3 region has the DNA TGCAGTGCTAGTTCCAGGGGGCGCAAAGGCACTGAAGCTTTCTTT. Translating gives CSASSRGRKGTEAFF.